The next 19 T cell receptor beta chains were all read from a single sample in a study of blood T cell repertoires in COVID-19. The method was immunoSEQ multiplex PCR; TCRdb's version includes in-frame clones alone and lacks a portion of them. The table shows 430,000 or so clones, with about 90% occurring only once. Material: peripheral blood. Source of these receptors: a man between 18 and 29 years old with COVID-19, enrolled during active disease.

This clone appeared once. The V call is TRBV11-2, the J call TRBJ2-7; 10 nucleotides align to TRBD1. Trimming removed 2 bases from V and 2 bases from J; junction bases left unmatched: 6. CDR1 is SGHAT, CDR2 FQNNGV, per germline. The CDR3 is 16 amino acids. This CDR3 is CASSLSDRGRTYEQYF. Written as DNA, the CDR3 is TGTGCCAGCAGCTTATCGGACAGGGGGAGGACCTACGAGCAGTACTTC.

The CDR3 loop is CASLRETRAGELFF. DNA of the CDR3: TGTGCCAGCTTACGGGAGACGAGGGCCGGGGAGCTGTTTTTT. The chain employs TRBV2 and TRBJ2-2, with D possibly matching TRBD2 (6 bases). CDR1 SNHLY and CDR2 FYNNEI come from the germline V gene. V gave up 8 bases and J gave up 6 bases, with 16 bases separating them. The CDR3 length is 14 residues.

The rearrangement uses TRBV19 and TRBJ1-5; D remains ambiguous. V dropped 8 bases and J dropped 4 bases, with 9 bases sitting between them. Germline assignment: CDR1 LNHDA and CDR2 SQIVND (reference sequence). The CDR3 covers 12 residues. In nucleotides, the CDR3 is TGTGCCAGTCGCGTCCCAAATCAGCCCCAGCATTTT. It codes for CASRVPNQPQHF.

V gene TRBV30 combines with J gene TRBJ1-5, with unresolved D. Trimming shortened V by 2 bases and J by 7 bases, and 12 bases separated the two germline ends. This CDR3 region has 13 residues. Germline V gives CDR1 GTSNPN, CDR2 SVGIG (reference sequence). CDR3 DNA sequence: TGTGCCTGGAGTAAAGAAGTTGGCCAGCCCCAGCATTTT. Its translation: CAWSKEVGQPQHF.

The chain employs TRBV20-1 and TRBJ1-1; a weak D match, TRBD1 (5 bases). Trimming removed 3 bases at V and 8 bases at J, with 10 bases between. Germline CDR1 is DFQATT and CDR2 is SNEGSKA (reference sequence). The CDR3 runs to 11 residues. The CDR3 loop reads CSARYNREAFF. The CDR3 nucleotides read TGCAGTGCTAGGTACAACAGGGAAGCTTTCTTT.

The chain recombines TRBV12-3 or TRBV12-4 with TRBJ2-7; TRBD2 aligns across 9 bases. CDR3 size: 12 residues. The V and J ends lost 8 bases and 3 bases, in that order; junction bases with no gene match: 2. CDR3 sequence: CASATSGYEQYF. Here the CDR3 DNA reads TGTGCCAGCGCGACTAGCGGCTACGAGCAGTACTTC.

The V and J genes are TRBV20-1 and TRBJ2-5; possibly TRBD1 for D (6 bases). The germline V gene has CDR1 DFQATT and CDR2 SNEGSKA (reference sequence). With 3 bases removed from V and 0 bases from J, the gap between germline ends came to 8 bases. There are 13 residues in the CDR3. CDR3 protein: CSASGTNQETQYF. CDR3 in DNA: TGCAGTGCTAGTGGGACAAACCAAGAGACCCAGTACTTC.

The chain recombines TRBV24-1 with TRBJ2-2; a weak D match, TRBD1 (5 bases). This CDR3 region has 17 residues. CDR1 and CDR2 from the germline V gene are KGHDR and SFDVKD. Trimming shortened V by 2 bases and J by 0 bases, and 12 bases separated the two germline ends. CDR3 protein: CATSDSRSGPNTGELFF. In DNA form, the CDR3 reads TGTGCCACCAGTGATTCCCGGTCAGGGCCGAACACCGGGGAGCTGTTTTTT.

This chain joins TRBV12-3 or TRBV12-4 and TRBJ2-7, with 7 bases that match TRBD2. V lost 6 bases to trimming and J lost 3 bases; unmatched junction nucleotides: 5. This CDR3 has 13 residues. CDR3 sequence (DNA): TGTGCCAGCAGGTCTAGCGGTAACTACGAGCAGTACTTC. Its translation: CASRSSGNYEQYF.

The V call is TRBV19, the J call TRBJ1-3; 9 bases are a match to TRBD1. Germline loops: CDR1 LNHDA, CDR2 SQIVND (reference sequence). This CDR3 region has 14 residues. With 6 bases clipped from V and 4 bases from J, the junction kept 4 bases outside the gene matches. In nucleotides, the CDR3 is TGTGCCAGTAGAAGACAGGGGGACGGAAACACCATATATTTT. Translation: CASRRQGDGNTIYF. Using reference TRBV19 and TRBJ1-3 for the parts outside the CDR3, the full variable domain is DGGITQSPKYLFRKEGQNVTLSCEQNLNHDAMYWYRQDPGQGLRLIYYSQIVNDFQKGDIAEGYSVSREKKESFPLTVTSAQKNPTAFYLCASRRQGDGNTIYFGEGSWLTVV.

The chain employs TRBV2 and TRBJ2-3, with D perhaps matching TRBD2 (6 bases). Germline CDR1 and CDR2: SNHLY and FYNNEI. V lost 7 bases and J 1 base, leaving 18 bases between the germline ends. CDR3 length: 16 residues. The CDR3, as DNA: TGTGCCAGCACTTCACTCGGACTATCCCGCACAGATACGCAGTATTTT. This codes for CASTSLGLSRTDTQYF.

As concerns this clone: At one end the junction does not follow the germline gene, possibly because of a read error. The CDR3 sequence is CASHDTDREHF. CDR3 bases: TGCGCCAGCCATGACACGGACAGGGAGCACTTC. This chain uses TRBV5-1 with TRBJ2-7; 8 nucleotides match TRBD1. CDR1 and CDR2 (germline): SGHRS, YFSETQ. This CDR3 has 11 residues.

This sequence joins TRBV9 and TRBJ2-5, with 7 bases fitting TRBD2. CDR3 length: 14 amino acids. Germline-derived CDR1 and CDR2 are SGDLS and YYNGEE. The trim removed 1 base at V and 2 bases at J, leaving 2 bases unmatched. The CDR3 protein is CASSVRAGQETQYF. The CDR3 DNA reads TGTGCCAGCAGCGTAAGAGCGGGGCAAGAGACCCAGTACTTC.

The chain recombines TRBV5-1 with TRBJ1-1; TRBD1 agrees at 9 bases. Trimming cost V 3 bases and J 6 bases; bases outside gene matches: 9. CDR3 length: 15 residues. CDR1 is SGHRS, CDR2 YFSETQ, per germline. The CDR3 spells CASSSRGQGRAEAFF. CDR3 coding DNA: TGCGCCAGCAGCTCCCGTGGACAGGGGAGGGCTGAAGCTTTCTTT.

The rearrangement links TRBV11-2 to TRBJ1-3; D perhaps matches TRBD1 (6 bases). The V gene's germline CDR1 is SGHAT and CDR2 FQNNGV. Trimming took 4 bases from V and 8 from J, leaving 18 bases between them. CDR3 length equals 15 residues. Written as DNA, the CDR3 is TGTGCCAGCAGCTCGAGCGGACAGATCGGAGACACCATATATTTT. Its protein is CASSSSGQIGDTIYF.

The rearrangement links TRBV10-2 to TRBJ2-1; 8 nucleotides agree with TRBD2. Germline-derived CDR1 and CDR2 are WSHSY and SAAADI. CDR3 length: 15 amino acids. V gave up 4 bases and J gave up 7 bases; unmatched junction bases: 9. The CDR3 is CASSVAGTRSNEQFF. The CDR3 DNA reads TGCGCCAGCAGTGTAGCCGGGACTAGATCGAATGAGCAGTTCTTC.

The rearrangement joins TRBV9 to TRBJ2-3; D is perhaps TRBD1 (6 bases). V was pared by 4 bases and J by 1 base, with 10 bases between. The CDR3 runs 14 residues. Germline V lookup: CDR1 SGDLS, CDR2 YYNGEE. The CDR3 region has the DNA TGTGCCAGCAGCTCAGGGGTTGGCACAGATACGCAGTATTTT. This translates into CASSSGVGTDTQYF.

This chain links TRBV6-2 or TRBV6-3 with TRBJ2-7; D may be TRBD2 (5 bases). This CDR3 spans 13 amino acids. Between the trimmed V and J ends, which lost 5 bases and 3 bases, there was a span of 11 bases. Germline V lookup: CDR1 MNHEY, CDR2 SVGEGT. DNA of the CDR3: TGTGCCAGCAGTCTCGCCGGGAACTACGAGCAGTACTTC. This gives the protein CASSLAGNYEQYF.

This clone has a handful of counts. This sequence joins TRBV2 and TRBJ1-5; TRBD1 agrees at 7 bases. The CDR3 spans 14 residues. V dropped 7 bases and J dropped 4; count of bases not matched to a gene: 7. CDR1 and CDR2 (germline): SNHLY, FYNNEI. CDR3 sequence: CASTAGTENQPQHF. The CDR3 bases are TGTGCCAGCACTGCAGGGACAGAAAATCAGCCCCAGCATTTT.